The 8 T cell receptor beta chains in this list originate from one sample, sequenced in a study of cytomegalovirus exposure and HLA in healthy donors. The PCR ran on 60 Vbeta and 13 Jbeta primers. Only in-frame clones appear in the TCRdb table, and some are missing; sequencing was by immunoSEQ multiplex PCR. The profile covers fewer than 120,000 clones, with approximately 82% appearing a single time and under 15% taken by the ten largest. The sample comprised PBMCs. These receptors were taken from a young man in good health and CMV-seropositive.

The chain links TRBV7-2 to TRBJ2-7; D is uncertain. The CDR3 totals 12 residues. The V end was cut by 5 bases, the J end by 6 bases, with 11 bases between. Germline V CDR1 and CDR2: SGHTA, FQGNSA. This CDR3 is CASSLYSAEQYF. The CDR3 bases are TGTGCCAGCAGCCTATACAGTGCCGAGCAGTACTTC.

The chain joins TRBV27 to TRBJ2-1, with D perhaps TRBD2 (6 bases). Germline loops: CDR1 MNHEY, CDR2 SMNVEV (reference sequence). V lost 3 bases, J lost 0 bases, and 12 bases lay in between. The CDR3 sequence is 16 residues long. DNA for the CDR3: TGTGCCAGCAGTTTCGGCGGGGTCAGCTCCTACAATGAGCAGTTCTTC. This translates into CASSFGGVSSYNEQFF.

The V call is TRBV30, the J call TRBJ2-7; TRBD1 matches at 7 bases. CDR1 is GTSNPN, CDR2 SVGIG, per germline (reference sequence). The CDR3 covers 11 residues. The V segment lost 8 bases and the J segment 5 bases; nucleotides outside the gene matches: 6. Here the CDR3 DNA reads TGTGCCGGGGGACAGCTGCACGAGCAGTACTTC. Amino acids: CAGGQLHEQYF.

This rearrangement joins TRBV7-2 to TRBJ2-5, with a weak D call TRBD2 (7 bases). Germline CDR1 SGHTA, CDR2 FQGNSA. The V and J ends lost 2 bases and 5 bases respectively, with 18 bases between them. The CDR3 consists of 16 residues. In DNA form, the CDR3 reads TGTGCCAGCAGCTTAAAGGGGGGGAGGCCCGGGGAGACCCAGTACTTC. The encoded protein is CASSLKGGRPGETQYF.

The chain employs TRBV2 and TRBJ2-1; 12 bases map to TRBD2. J lost 6 bases, V lost 6 bases, and 6 bases had no gene match. Per germline, CDR1 SNHLY and CDR2 FYNNEI. The CDR3 contains 15 residues. As DNA, the CDR3 is TGTGCCAGCAGCCCACTAGCGGGGGGTGGCAATGAGCAGTTCTTC. Amino acids: CASSPLAGGGNEQFF.

The chain is built from TRBV9 and TRBJ2-7; 11 nucleotides align to TRBD2. Germline CDR1 is SGDLS and CDR2 is YYNGEE. The CDR3 is 16 residues long. Trimming took 1 base from V and 3 from J; bases not matched to a gene: 6. The CDR3 region is CASSVSGLAAYYEQYF. DNA of the CDR3: TGTGCCAGCAGCGTATCGGGACTAGCGGCCTACTACGAGCAGTACTTC.

The chain employs TRBV10-3 and TRBJ2-4; 9 bases agree with TRBD1. Germline CDR1 ENHRY, CDR2 SYGVKD. There are 15 residues in the CDR3. Trimming cost V 3 bases and J 8 bases; bases outside gene matches: 8. The DNA for the CDR3 is TGTGCCATCAGTGATCAGGGGACAGGGATTGACATTCAGTACTTC. This sequence encodes CAISDQGTGIDIQYF.

This clone has just a few counts. V gene TRBV18 combines with J gene TRBJ2-1, with 10 bases lining up with TRBD1. CDR1 is KGHSH, CDR2 LQKENI, per germline. The CDR3 sequence is 16 residues long. Germline trimming cut 0 bases from V and 9 bases from J; bases unmatched to any gene: 8. This chain's CDR3 is CASSPPGSGTGVEQFF. CDR3 sequence (DNA): TGTGCCAGCTCACCACCGGGGTCCGGGACAGGGGTTGAGCAGTTCTTC.